The 8 T cell receptor beta chains in this list originate from one sample, sequenced in a study of shared clonotypes between healthy human individuals. Assay: immunoSEQ multiplex PCR; the TCRdb copy retains only in-frame clones and omits some. Of roughly 2.2 million clones listed, over 85% are singletons. Source material: naive CD4+ T cells from PBMCs. The subset was: CD45RA+ positively selected. These TCRs come from a man aged 18 to 30 in good health. Some clones in this sample may be carry-over from other donors' samples.

The chain carries TRBV5-4 and TRBJ2-5, with TRBD2 identical over 10 bases. The V gene end was trimmed by 4 bases and the J gene end by 4 bases; junction bases not matched to a gene: 10. Germline lookup yields CDR1 SGHNT and CDR2 YYREEE (reference sequence). CDR3 length equals 16 residues. The CDR3 sequence: CASSPRLAGAGETQYF. In DNA form, the CDR3 reads TGTGCCAGCAGCCCCCGTCTAGCGGGAGCGGGAGAGACCCAGTACTTC. The whole variable domain, remainder taken from reference TRBV5-4 and TRBJ2-5, is ETGVTQSPTHLIKTRGQQVTLRCSSQSGHNTVSWYQQALGQGPQFIFQYYREEENGRGNFPPRFSGLQFPNYSSELNVNALELDDSALYLCASSPRLAGAGETQYFGPGTRLLVL.

V gene TRBV4-2 combines with J gene TRBJ2-1, with 11 positions matching TRBD2. J lost 7 bases, V lost 0 bases, and 8 bases had no gene match. CDR1 is LGHNA and CDR2 is YNFKEQ in the germline V gene. The CDR3 is 17 amino acids. The CDR3 loop is CASSQEPLAGVWNEQFF. The CDR3 DNA is TGTGCCAGCAGCCAAGAGCCACTAGCGGGAGTTTGGAATGAGCAGTTCTTC.

The rearrangement links TRBV28 to TRBJ2-4, with D possibly being TRBD1 (5 bases). The CDR3 loop spans 16 amino acids. V was clipped by 3 bases and J by 3 bases, with 15 bases between them. Germline V CDR1 and CDR2: MDHEN, SYDVKM. The CDR3 is CASSLVGSQGKNIQYF. The DNA of the CDR3 is TGTGCCAGCAGTTTGGTGGGTTCCCAGGGCAAAAACATTCAGTACTTC. The full variable domain, in which reference TRBV28 and TRBJ2-4 provide the parts outside the CDR3, is DVKVTQSSRYLVKRTGEKVFLECVQDMDHENMFWYRQDPGLGLRLIYFSYDVKMKEKGDIPEGYSVSREKKERFSLILESASTNQTSMYLCASSLVGSQGKNIQYFGAGTRLSVL.

This chain joins TRBV5-5 and TRBJ1-5; the match to TRBD1 covers 9 bases. The V gene end was trimmed by 3 bases and the J gene end by 7 bases; junction bases not matched to a gene: 14. This CDR3 is 17 amino acids long. Germline V lookup: CDR1 SGHKS, CDR2 YYEKEE (reference sequence). CDR3 coding DNA: TGTGCCAGCAGCTCGACATTACAGGGGGCACAAGGGCAGCCCCAGCATTTT. This codes for CASSSTLQGAQGQPQHF.

The V call is TRBV9, the J call TRBJ1-5, with a possible D match to TRBD1 (6 bases). Germline CDR1 is SGDLS and CDR2 is YYNGEE. V lost 3 bases to trimming and J lost 7 bases, with 14 bases between them. The CDR3 runs 14 residues. This CDR3 is CASSGGGAGQPQHF. For the CDR3, the DNA is TGTGCCAGCAGCGGTGGGGGGGCCGGACAGCCCCAGCATTTT.

This chain links TRBV28 with TRBJ2-2; D unclear. The CDR3 covers 12 residues. V lost 8 bases and J lost 5, with 9 bases in between. Germline lookup yields CDR1 MDHEN and CDR2 SYDVKM. The CDR3 region is CASGLITGELFF. CDR3 nucleotide sequence: TGTGCCAGCGGGCTAATTACCGGGGAGCTGTTTTTT. Full variable domain (remainder filled in from reference TRBV28 and TRBJ2-2): DVKVTQSSRYLVKRTGEKVFLECVQDMDHENMFWYRQDPGLGLRLIYFSYDVKMKEKGDIPEGYSVSREKKERFSLILESASTNQTSMYLCASGLITGELFFGEGSRLTVL.

The chain links TRBV5-4 to TRBJ1-2, with D maybe TRBD1 (5 bases). The germline V gene encodes CDR1 SGHNT and CDR2 YYREEE (reference sequence). Trimming pared 3 bases from V and 4 bases from J, leaving 13 bases between. CDR3 size: 14 residues. CDR3 coding DNA: TGTGCCAGCAGCTGGGACGCAACGGGCTATGGCTACACCTTC. Translated, it gives CASSWDATGYGYTF.

The chain's CDR3 is CASSVSAPRGYDEQYF. In DNA form, the CDR3 reads TGTGCCAGCAGTGTCAGCGCTCCCAGGGGGTATGACGAGCAGTACTTC. The genes are TRBV25-1 and TRBJ2-7; 7 bases are shared with TRBD1. This CDR3 has 16 residues. From germline, CDR1 is MGHDK and CDR2 SYGVNS. After removal of 4 bases from V and 5 bases from J, the junction contained 14 bases not matched to a gene.